This T cell receptor (beta chain) stems from a study of shared clonotypes between healthy human individuals. About the research overall: Per-donor plates numbered three CD4 naive, three CD4 memory, two CD8 naive and one CD8 memory.

TCRdb's table, derived via immunoSEQ multiplex PCR, lists solely in-frame clones and lacks some. The table records more than 2,000,000 clones, 85% to 95% of them present only once. The length of the CDR3 is 14 residues. Per the germline V gene, CDR1 is MDHEN and CDR2 is SYDVKM. V lost 3 bases and J 1 base, leaving 7 bases between the germline ends. Details on this clone: Other nucleotide sequences in the sample specify the same CDR3.

The V gene is TRBV28, the J gene TRBJ1-5; no firm D call. The sample consisted of naive CD4+ T cells sorted from blood. Subset given: CD45RA+ positively selected. This clonotype was sampled from a man between 18 and 35 years old in good health. Written as DNA, the CDR3 is TGTGCCAGCAGTTTGTGGGGAAGCAATCAGCCCCAGCATTTT. Protein product: CASSLWGSNQPQHF. The whole variable domain, remainder taken from reference TRBV28 and TRBJ1-5, is DVKVTQSSRYLVKRTGEKVFLECVQDMDHENMFWYRQDPGLGLRLIYFSYDVKMKEKGDIPEGYSVSREKKERFSLILESASTNQTSMYLCASSLWGSNQPQHFGDGTRLSIL.